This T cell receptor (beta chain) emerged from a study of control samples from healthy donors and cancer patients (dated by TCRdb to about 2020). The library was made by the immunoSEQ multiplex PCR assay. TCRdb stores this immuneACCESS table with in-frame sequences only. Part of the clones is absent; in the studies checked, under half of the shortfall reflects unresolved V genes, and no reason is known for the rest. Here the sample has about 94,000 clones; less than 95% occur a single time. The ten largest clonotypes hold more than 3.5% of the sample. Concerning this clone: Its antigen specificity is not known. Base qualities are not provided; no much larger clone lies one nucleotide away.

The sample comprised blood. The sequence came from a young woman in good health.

This receptor has the CDR3 CASSSQGEKSYEQYF. The DNA reads TGTGCCAGCAGCTCACAGGGGGAAAAATCCTACGAGCAGTACTTC. Rearrangement joined TRBV13 to TRBJ2-7, with 8 middle bases fitting TRBD1. The CDR3 starts with the cysteine, ends with the phenylalanine, and has 15 residues. Kept here is only the CDR3 DNA, which spans 45 bases and is read in frame from base 1. The V end gives up 4 bases and the J end 1 base, leaving 6 bases in the junction not matched to a gene. Sequences PRHDT (CDR1) and FYEKMQ (CDR2) are obtained from the germline V gene (reference sequence).